A single T cell receptor (beta chain) is shown here with its context. The target of this receptor is not known. No much larger clone exists at a distance of one base, and base qualities are not known. These data belong to a study of blood T cell repertoires in COVID-19 (dated by TCRdb to the early 2020s). As for the study more broadly: Samples from collaborators originated in the United States, Italy and Spain and spanned both the acute and convalescent phases of COVID-19. A freely available public database, intended as a resource for researchers studying the immune response to SARS-CoV-2, is where the repertoires were released. Sample metadata almost always included a de-identified subject ID, COVID-19 status, age in years and sex. Deeply sampled blood TCRbeta repertoires from subjects exposed to, actively infected with, or recovered from COVID-19 were included in the dataset. HLA class I and class II types, where available, came from metadata supplied by the sample provider rather than from assay-based typing. The samples were drawn from the first 160 participants of the ongoing ImmuneRACE study and from some 1,300 subjects provided by 6 global collaborators. The material from the prospective study consisted of cDNA or gDNA derived from T cells, B-cell-depleted T cells, or PBMCs.

Points the paper makes about the study in general: Clinical and demographic metadata were provided uncurated, with the amount varying by source and participant.

TCRbeta CDR3 regions were amplified from genomic DNA by means of the immunoSEQ Assay, a bias-controlled multiplex PCR. The study's processing was this. The number of nucleated cells in each sample was estimated from the amplification of reference gene primers within the assay. To quantify the absolute abundance of each unique TCRbeta CDR3 rearrangement, sequence reads were collapsed and filtered. For each sample, productive Simpson clonality was calculated as the square root of Simpson's diversity index over productive rearrangements. Drawn from immuneACCESS, this table holds only the in-frame rearrangements with V and J called that TCRdb kept. Clones are partly lost; checked studies trace under half to an unresolved V gene and leave the rest unexplained. That table is the source of V, J and clone size, and D and trimming were worked out from the DNA. This sample comprises around 250,000 clones, roughly 80% of them detected only once. The top ten hold roughly 3.1% of the sample.

In the prospective study, participants were about 18 to 100 years old, resided in about two dozen geographic areas of the United States, and were enrolled through a virtual design. In the prospective study, participants were assigned to cohorts based on the clinical history participants reported in a screening survey and a study questionnaire. Recovered participants in ImmuneRACE Cohort 3 were defined as having two consecutive negative NP/OP PCR tests, clearance from a healthcare professional, or resolution of symptoms. Mobile phlebotomists in the prospective study collected whole blood, serum and a nasopharyngeal or oropharyngeal swab from every participant. Participants in the prospective study had the option to provide additional blood draws and questionnaires over a 2-month period. Before DNA extraction, prospective study blood samples were shipped either frozen or at room temperature. The CDR3 spans 15 residues, from the cysteine through the phenylalanine. Only CDR3 DNA remains: 45 bases, in frame from the first base. Looking up the germline V gene (reference sequence) yields CDR1 SGHNT and CDR2 YYREEE. At the junction V is shortened by 0 bases and J by 7 bases; bases outside the gene matches: 5.

The clonotype comes from a man aged 45-60 years who had recovered from COVID-19. In this chain, TRBV5-4 is recombined with TRBJ2-4; 9 bases in between match TRBD1. Sequencing was done on a sample of PBMCs or T cells enriched from blood (not recorded which). The CDR3 is CASSLEGTGLNIQYF. In nucleotides, the sequence is TGTGCCAGCAGCTTGGAGGGGACAGGGCTGAACATTCAGTACTTC.